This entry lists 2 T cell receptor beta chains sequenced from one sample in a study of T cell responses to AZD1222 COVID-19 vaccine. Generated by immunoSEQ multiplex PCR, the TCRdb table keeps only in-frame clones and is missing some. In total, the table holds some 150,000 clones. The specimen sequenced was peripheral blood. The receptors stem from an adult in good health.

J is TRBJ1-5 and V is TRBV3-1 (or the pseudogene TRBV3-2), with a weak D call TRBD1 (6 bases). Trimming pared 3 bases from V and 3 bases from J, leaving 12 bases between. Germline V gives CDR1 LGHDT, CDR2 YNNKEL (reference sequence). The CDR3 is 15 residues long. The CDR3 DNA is TGTGCCAGCAGCCAGGGCGCGGGACACAATCAGCCCCAGCATTTT. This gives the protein CASSQGAGHNQPQHF.

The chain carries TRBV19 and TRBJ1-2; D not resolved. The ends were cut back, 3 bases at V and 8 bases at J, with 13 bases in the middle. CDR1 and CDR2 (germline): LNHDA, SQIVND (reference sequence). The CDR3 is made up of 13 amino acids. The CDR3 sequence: CASSISPSVGYTF. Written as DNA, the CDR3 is TGTGCCAGTAGTATTTCCCCATCGGTCGGCTACACCTTC.